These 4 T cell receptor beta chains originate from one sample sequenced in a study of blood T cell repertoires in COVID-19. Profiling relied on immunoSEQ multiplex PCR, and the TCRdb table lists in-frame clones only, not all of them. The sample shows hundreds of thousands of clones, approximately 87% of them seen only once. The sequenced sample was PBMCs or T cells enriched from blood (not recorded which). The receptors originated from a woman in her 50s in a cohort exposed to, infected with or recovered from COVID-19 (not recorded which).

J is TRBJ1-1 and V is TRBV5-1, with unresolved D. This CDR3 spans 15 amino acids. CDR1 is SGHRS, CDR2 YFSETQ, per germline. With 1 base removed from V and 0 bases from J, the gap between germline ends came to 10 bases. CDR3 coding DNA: TGCGCCAGCAGCTTGACGGCTAGCATGAACACTGAAGCTTTCTTT. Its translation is CASSLTASMNTEAFF.

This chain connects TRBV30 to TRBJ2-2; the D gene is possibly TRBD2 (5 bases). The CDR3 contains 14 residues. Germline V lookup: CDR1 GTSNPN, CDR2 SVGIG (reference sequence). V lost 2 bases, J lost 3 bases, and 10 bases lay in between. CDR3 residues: CAWSRTGYTGELFF. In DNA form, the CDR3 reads TGTGCCTGGAGTAGAACGGGATACACCGGGGAGCTGTTTTTT.

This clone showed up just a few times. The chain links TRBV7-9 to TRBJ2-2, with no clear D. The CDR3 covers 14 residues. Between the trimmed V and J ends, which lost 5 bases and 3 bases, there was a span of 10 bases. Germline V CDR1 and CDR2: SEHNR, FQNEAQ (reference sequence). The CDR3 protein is CASSPLSDTGELFF. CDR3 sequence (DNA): TGTGCCAGCAGCCCACTGTCCGACACCGGGGAGCTGTTTTTT. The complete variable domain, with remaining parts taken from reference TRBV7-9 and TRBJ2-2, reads DTGVSQNPRHKITKRGQNVTFRCDPISEHNRLYWYRQTLGQGPEFLTYFQNEAQLEKSRLLSDRFSAERPKGSFSTLEIQRTEQGDSAMYLCASSPLSDTGELFFGEGSRLTVL.

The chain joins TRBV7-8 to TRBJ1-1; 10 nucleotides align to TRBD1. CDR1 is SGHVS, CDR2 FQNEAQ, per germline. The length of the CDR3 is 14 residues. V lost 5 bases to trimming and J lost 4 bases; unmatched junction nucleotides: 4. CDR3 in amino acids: CASSRDRGPTEAFF. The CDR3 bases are TGTGCCAGCAGCAGAGACAGGGGGCCCACTGAAGCTTTCTTT.